This passage covers 20 T cell receptor beta chains from one sample sequenced in a study of blood T cell repertoires in COVID-19. Profiling relied on immunoSEQ multiplex PCR, and the TCRdb table lists in-frame clones only, not all of them. Among roughly 260,000 clones, around 90% were seen once, and the ten largest hold approximately 4%. The sequenced sample consisted of peripheral blood. The receptors derive from a woman in her forties with acute or convalescent COVID-19.

The chain combines TRBV2 with TRBJ1-6; D possibly corresponds to TRBD1 (6 bases). V dropped 4 bases and J dropped 4 bases, with 14 bases sitting between them. This CDR3 has 16 residues. Germline CDR1 reads SNHLY; CDR2 reads FYNNEI. The CDR3 DNA reads as TGTGCCAGCAGTGTTGGGAGGGGGGTTTATAATTCACCCCTCCACTTT. Translation gives CASSVGRGVYNSPLHF.

The chain recombines TRBV28 with TRBJ1-5, with 7 bases that match TRBD1. V dropped 6 bases and J dropped 4; count of bases not matched to a gene: 3. From germline, CDR1 is MDHEN and CDR2 SYDVKM. The CDR3 has 13 amino acids. In DNA, the CDR3 is TGTGCCAGCAGCCAGGGGGTTAATCAGCCCCAGCATTTT. It yields the protein CASSQGVNQPQHF. Full variable domain (outside the CDR3, taken from reference TRBV28 and TRBJ1-5): DVKVTQSSRYLVKRTGEKVFLECVQDMDHENMFWYRQDPGLGLRLIYFSYDVKMKEKGDIPEGYSVSREKKERFSLILESASTNQTSMYLCASSQGVNQPQHFGDGTRLSIL.

The chain employs TRBV7-2 and TRBJ1-1, with 11 bases that match TRBD1. The CDR3 spans 15 residues. The trim removed 2 bases at V and 12 bases at J, leaving 11 bases unmatched. CDR1 and CDR2 from the germline V gene are SGHTA and FQGNSA. The CDR3 nucleotides are TGTGCCAGCAGCTTATGGACAGGGGGCCATCTGGGAACTTTCTTT. It specifies CASSLWTGGHLGTFF.

This clone was counted between two and nine times. The V call is TRBV5-4, the J call TRBJ1-3, with TRBD1 matching 7 bases. This CDR3 region has 14 residues. Trimming cost V 4 bases and J 2 bases; bases outside gene matches: 3. Germline V gene sequence: CDR1 SGHNT, CDR2 YYREEE (reference sequence). The CDR3 DNA is TGTGCCAGCAGCCTTGGGACAGCTGGAAACACCATATATTTT. Translating it yields CASSLGTAGNTIYF.

The V and J genes are TRBV10-3 and TRBJ1-2, with 11 bases matching TRBD1. This CDR3 contains 18 residues. V lost 1 base and J lost 2; bases outside the gene matches: 9. Germline CDR1 is ENHRY and CDR2 is SYGVKD. The CDR3 is CAISEWRTGGEWNYGYTF. CDR3 sequence (DNA): TGTGCCATCAGTGAGTGGAGGACAGGGGGCGAATGGAACTATGGCTACACCTTC.

The chain has TRBV24-1 and TRBJ1-5, with TRBD1 matching 8 bases. Looked up from germline, CDR1 is KGHDR and CDR2 is SFDVKD. This CDR3 has 13 residues. The V segment lost 4 bases and the J segment 7 bases; nucleotides outside the gene matches: 2. The DNA for the CDR3 is TGTGCCACCAGTGAGACAGGGGTCCAGCCCCAGCATTTT. It specifies CATSETGVQPQHF.

J is TRBJ1-1 and V is TRBV5-4, with D possibly being TRBD1 (5 bases). CDR1 SGHNT and CDR2 YYREEE come from the germline V gene (reference sequence). This CDR3 contains 14 residues. V lost 3 bases and J lost 1, with 10 bases in between. The chain's CDR3 is CASSSIQENTEAFF. CDR3 coding DNA: TGTGCCAGCAGCTCGATACAGGAGAACACTGAAGCTTTCTTT.

The rearrangement links TRBV7-9 to TRBJ2-1; 7 bases are shared with TRBD2. The V segment lost 1 base and the J segment 16 bases; nucleotides outside the gene matches: 10. This CDR3 region has 13 residues. Germline assignment: CDR1 SEHNR and CDR2 FQNEAQ (reference sequence). CDR3 DNA sequence: TGTGCCAGCAGCTTAGGGGCCTTAGCGGGTAAATTCTTC. It specifies CASSLGALAGKFF.

This clone was seen a single time. The chain uses TRBV5-1 and TRBJ1-1; D gene unclear. The CDR3 length is 13 residues. The V and J ends lost 5 bases and 3 bases respectively, with 11 bases between them. Germline V gene lookup returns CDR1 SGHRS and CDR2 YFSETQ. The CDR3 reads CASRPPRDTEAFF. The CDR3 bases are TGCGCCAGCAGGCCCCCCCGGGACACTGAAGCTTTCTTT.

V and J are TRBV5-1 and TRBJ1-2; TRBD1 aligns across 8 bases. CDR1 SGHRS and CDR2 YFSETQ come from the germline V gene. V shed 0 bases and J 2 bases; nucleotides not matched to a gene: 3. The CDR3 consists of 15 residues. The CDR3 DNA sequence: TGCGCCAGCAGCTTGGGGACAGGGAAAAACTATGGCTACACCTTC. This gives the protein CASSLGTGKNYGYTF.

The chain combines TRBV6-5 with TRBJ2-7; 7 bases align to TRBD1. The J segment lost 0 bases and the V segment lost 6 bases, leaving 5 bases of the junction unmatched. The CDR3 is 14 residues long. Looked up from germline, CDR1 is MNHEY and CDR2 is SVGAGI. DNA for the CDR3: TGTGCCAGCAGCCTTTGGGACAGCTCCTACGAGCAGTACGTC. It encodes CASSLWDSSYEQYV.

V and J are TRBV14 and TRBJ2-3; D uncertain. Germline CDR1 is SGHDN and CDR2 is FVKESK. The CDR3 is 11 residues long. Trimming took off 4 bases at V and 7 bases at J, with 6 bases between the two ends. CDR3 nucleotides: TGTGCCAGCAGCCTGCAGAATACGCAGTATTTT. Its translation is CASSLQNTQYF.

V and J are TRBV5-1 and TRBJ2-1; 13 positions agree with TRBD2. The CDR3 has 18 residues. Per germline, CDR1 SGHRS and CDR2 YFSETQ. V shed 7 bases and J 1 base; nucleotides not matched to a gene: 11. CDR3 region: CASSKLAGGTPSYNEQFF. The CDR3 DNA sequence: TGCGCCAGCTCGAAACTAGCGGGGGGGACCCCATCCTACAATGAGCAGTTCTTC.

The chain couples TRBV5-1 to TRBJ1-5, with D perhaps TRBD1 (5 bases). The CDR3 covers 15 residues. Germline assignment: CDR1 SGHRS and CDR2 YFSETQ. V lost 4 bases and J 1 base, leaving 12 bases between the germline ends. In DNA, the CDR3 is TGCGCCAGCAGCCCGGGGGGAGGGAGCAATCAGCCCCAGCATTTT. This codes for CASSPGGGSNQPQHF.

This clone was seen just once. The chain combines TRBV2 with TRBJ1-2; no clear D gene. Germline CDR1 reads SNHLY; CDR2 reads FYNNEI. This CDR3 comprises 15 residues. V was shortened by 0 bases and J by 3 bases, with 11 bases between the two germline ends. The CDR3 reads CASSEALQRDYGYTF. CDR3 sequence (DNA): TGTGCCAGCAGTGAAGCGCTGCAGAGGGACTATGGCTACACCTTC.

The chain is built from TRBV10-3 and TRBJ1-2; 9 bases map to TRBD1. V lost 4 bases, J lost 6 bases, and 6 bases stayed unmatched. The CDR3 is made up of 14 amino acids. The germline CDR1 and CDR2 sequences are ENHRY and SYGVKD. The CDR3 loop is CAISAADRGNGYTF. The CDR3 coding sequence is TGTGCCATCAGTGCCGCAGACAGGGGGAATGGCTACACCTTC.

The chain uses TRBV21-1 and TRBJ1-4; TRBD1, the table's D call, was not compared with the DNA. TRBV21-1 is reported as a pseudogene. The CDR3 spans 18 residues. The CDR3 DNA sequence: TGTGCCAGCAGCACCCCAGGGATGGGATGCGCAACTAATGAAAAACTGTTTTTT. It specifies CASSTPGMGCATNEKLFF.

This sequence joins TRBV5-4 and TRBJ1-2; D is possibly TRBD1 (6 bases). CDR3 length equals 15 residues. CDR1 is SGHNT, CDR2 YYREEE, per germline (reference sequence). Between the trimmed V and J ends, which lost 4 bases and 6 bases, there was a span of 19 bases. The CDR3 DNA reads TGTGCCAGCAGCCCCGAGCGTTGGGGGCGTGATGGCTACACCTTC. This codes for CASSPERWGRDGYTF.

J is TRBJ2-5 and V is TRBV5-5; D uncertain. Trimming pared 1 base from V and 3 bases from J, leaving 10 bases between. Germline V gene data show CDR1 as SGHKS and CDR2 as YYEKEE (reference sequence). The CDR3 is 14 amino acids. This CDR3 is CASSLTYSKETQYF. The CDR3 DNA reads TGTGCCAGCAGCTTGACTTACTCTAAAGAGACCCAGTACTTC.

The chain combines TRBV12-5 with TRBJ2-5; TRBD2 aligns across 7 bases. V lost 6 bases to trimming and J lost 5 bases; unmatched junction nucleotides: 6. CDR3 size: 13 residues. The germline gives CDR1 LGHNT, CDR2 FRNRAP. In DNA form, the CDR3 reads TGTGCTAGTGGGTGGGGGGGGTCGGAGACCCAGTACTTC. Translating it yields CASGWGGSETQYF.